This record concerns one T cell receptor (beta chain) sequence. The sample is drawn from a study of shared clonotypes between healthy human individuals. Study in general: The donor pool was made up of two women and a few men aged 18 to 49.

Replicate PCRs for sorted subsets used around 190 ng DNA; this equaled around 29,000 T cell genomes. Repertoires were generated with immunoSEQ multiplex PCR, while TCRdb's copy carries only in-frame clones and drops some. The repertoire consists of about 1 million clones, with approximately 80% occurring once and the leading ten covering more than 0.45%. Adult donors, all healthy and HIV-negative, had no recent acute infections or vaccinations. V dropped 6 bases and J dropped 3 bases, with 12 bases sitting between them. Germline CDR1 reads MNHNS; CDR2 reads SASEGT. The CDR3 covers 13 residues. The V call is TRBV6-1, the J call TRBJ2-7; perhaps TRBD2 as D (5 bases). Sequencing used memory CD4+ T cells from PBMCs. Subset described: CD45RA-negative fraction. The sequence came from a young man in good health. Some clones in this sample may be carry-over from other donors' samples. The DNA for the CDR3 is TGTGCCAGCAGGGAGCGAGGGTACTACGAGCAGTACTTC. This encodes CASRERGYYEQYF.